These 31 T cell receptor beta chains originate from one sample sequenced in a study of blood T cell repertoires in COVID-19. The repertoire was sequenced with immunoSEQ multiplex PCR; TCRdb's copy has only in-frame clones and lacks some. Among approximately 190,000 clones listed, about 93% were seen once. Material: peripheral blood. Receptors were obtained from a man aged 50-60 years with acute or convalescent COVID-19.

The gene calls are TRBV4-2 and TRBJ1-3; no reliable D call. In germline, CDR1 is LGHNA, CDR2 YNFKEQ. The CDR3 spans 15 residues. V was pared by 7 bases and J by 0 bases, with 13 bases between. In DNA, the CDR3 is TGTGCCAGCACGCTTCTGGCGGTCTCTGGAAACACCATATATTTT. It is translated as CASTLLAVSGNTIYF.

The rearrangement uses TRBV10-3 and TRBJ2-5, with TRBD2 matching 13 bases. The J segment lost 4 bases and the V segment lost 4 bases, leaving 3 bases of the junction unmatched. Germline V lookup: CDR1 ENHRY, CDR2 SYGVKD. The CDR3 is 15 amino acids. The CDR3 DNA reads as TGTGCCATCAGTGCCGGACTAGCGGGAGTAGAGACCCAGTACTTC. The encoded protein is CAISAGLAGVETQYF.

The chain recombines TRBV9 with TRBJ1-2; D remains unclear. CDR1 SGDLS and CDR2 YYNGEE come from the germline V gene. The CDR3 is 15 residues long. Trimming stripped 0 bases from V and 4 bases from J, with 13 bases between. CDR3 protein: CASSVGSGLGYGYTF. CDR3 DNA sequence: TGTGCCAGCAGCGTAGGTTCAGGCTTGGGCTATGGCTACACCTTC.

The V gene is TRBV6-5, the J gene TRBJ2-7, with 7 nucleotides matching TRBD2. CDR1 is MNHEY, CDR2 SVGAGI, per germline. V lost 5 bases and J lost 3; bases outside the gene matches: 4. The CDR3 is made up of 13 amino acids. CDR3: CASSPTSSYEQYF. The CDR3 bases are TGTGCCAGCAGTCCGACTAGCAGCTACGAGCAGTACTTC.

J is TRBJ2-2 and V is TRBV10-2; 10 bases agree with TRBD2. Losses at the gene ends were 0 bases for V and 6 bases for J; bases not matched to a gene: 7. The CDR3 covers 17 residues. The V gene's germline CDR1 is WSHSY and CDR2 SAAADI. For the CDR3, the DNA is TGCGCCAGCAGTGAGTCGATGCTAGCGGGAGACGCCGGGGAGCTGTTTTTT. Amino acid sequence: CASSESMLAGDAGELFF.

The gene calls are TRBV29-1 and TRBJ1-4; D is perhaps TRBD1 (6 bases). This CDR3 contains 14 residues. Between the trimmed V and J ends, which lost 2 bases and 6 bases, there was a span of 13 bases. Germline CDR1 is SQVTM and CDR2 is ANQGSEA. The CDR3 loop is CSVEPRGGDEKLFF. CDR3 DNA: TGCAGCGTTGAACCGAGAGGGGGAGATGAAAAACTGTTTTTT.

The chain couples TRBV4-3 to TRBJ1-1; the D gene is possibly TRBD1 (5 bases). Per the germline V gene, CDR1 is LGHNA and CDR2 is YSLEER. V dropped 5 bases and J dropped 1 base, with 11 bases sitting between them. This CDR3 comprises 14 residues. The CDR3 sequence: CASSVRGGNTEAFF. The CDR3 DNA is TGCGCCAGCAGCGTACGCGGGGGGAACACTGAAGCTTTCTTT.

V gene TRBV6-2 or TRBV6-3 combines with J gene TRBJ1-1; TRBD1 is a possible D gene (5 bases). The germline CDR1 and CDR2 sequences are MNHEY and SVGEGT. V shed 0 bases and J shed 0 bases, with 8 bases lying between them. The CDR3 contains 15 residues. CDR3 amino acids: CASSYSRGMNTEAFF. CDR3 sequence (DNA): TGTGCCAGCAGTTACTCCCGGGGGATGAACACTGAAGCTTTCTTT.

The rearrangement uses TRBV7-6 and TRBJ2-7; D is ambiguous. The germline V gene encodes CDR1 SGHVS and CDR2 FNYEAQ. This CDR3 has 14 residues. V was shortened by 5 bases and J by 5 bases, with 16 bases between the two germline ends. The chain's CDR3 is CASSPPTGSHEQYF. The CDR3 DNA is TGTGCCAGCAGCCCCCCCACTGGTTCCCACGAGCAGTACTTC.

The chain joins TRBV3-1 (or the pseudogene TRBV3-2) to TRBJ1-6; 7 bases are a match to TRBD1. CDR1 LGHDT and CDR2 YNNKEL come from the germline V gene (reference sequence). This CDR3 has 15 residues. Losses at the gene ends were 1 base for V and 8 bases for J; bases not matched to a gene: 5. In nucleotides, the CDR3 is TGTGCCAGCAGCCAAGCTGACAGGGAGGATTCACCCCTCCACTTT. Translation gives CASSQADREDSPLHF.

The chain has TRBV19 and TRBJ2-2; 9 bases are a match to TRBD1. Germline V gene lookup returns CDR1 LNHDA and CDR2 SQIVND (reference sequence). The junction had 8 bases not matched to a gene; V was cut back by 4 bases and J by 2 bases. The length of the CDR3 is 17 residues. The CDR3 sequence: CASSNPLDRGNTGELFF. DNA for the CDR3: TGTGCCAGTAGTAACCCACTGGACAGGGGAAACACCGGGGAGCTGTTTTTT.

This chain connects TRBV9 to TRBJ1-2, with 7 bases matching TRBD1. J lost 4 bases, V lost 4 bases, and 7 bases had no gene match. This CDR3 region has 14 residues. Per germline, CDR1 SGDLS and CDR2 YYNGEE. The CDR3 sequence: CASSQRGPGYGYTF. Here the CDR3 DNA reads TGTGCCAGCAGCCAAAGGGGGCCCGGCTATGGCTACACCTTC.

The rearrangement uses TRBV29-1 and TRBJ2-2; tentatively, D is TRBD1 (6 bases). Trimming took 5 bases from V and 3 from J, leaving 10 bases between them. Germline assignment: CDR1 SQVTM and CDR2 ANQGSEA. This CDR3 comprises 13 residues. The chain's CDR3 is CSVRTDYTGELFF. CDR3 nucleotides: TGCAGCGTTCGGACAGATTACACCGGGGAGCTGTTTTTT.

Only a few counts were recorded for this clone. V gene TRBV5-1 combines with J gene TRBJ2-7, with 8 bases fitting TRBD1. Germline V lookup: CDR1 SGHRS, CDR2 YFSETQ. CDR3 size: 14 residues. J lost 5 bases, V lost 4 bases, and 8 bases had no gene match. This CDR3 reads CASSNGQGFNEQYV. For the CDR3, the DNA is TGCGCCAGCAGCAACGGACAGGGTTTTAACGAGCAGTACGTC.

The chain employs TRBV28 and TRBJ2-1; 7 nucleotides align to TRBD2. The CDR3 sequence is 14 residues long. Looked up from germline, CDR1 is MDHEN and CDR2 is SYDVKM. V trimming: 3 bases; J trimming: 5 bases; junction bases outside the gene matches: 4. The CDR3: CASSFRDYHNEQFF. In DNA, the CDR3 is TGTGCCAGCAGTTTTAGGGACTACCACAATGAGCAGTTCTTC.

This CDR3 reads CASTVTGTGVRETQYF. DNA of the CDR3: TGTGCCAGCACCGTTACCGGGACAGGGGTCCGAGAGACCCAGTACTTC. The J gene is TRBJ2-5, the V gene TRBV9; 10 bases match TRBD1. The germline V gene encodes CDR1 SGDLS and CDR2 YYNGEE. Trimming removed 6 bases from V and 4 bases from J; junction bases left unmatched: 12. The CDR3 extends over 16 amino acids.

The gene calls are TRBV3-1 (or the pseudogene TRBV3-2) and TRBJ2-3; TRBD2 matches 7 bases. The CDR3 has 12 amino acids. The J segment lost 9 bases and the V segment lost 3 bases, leaving 3 bases of the junction unmatched. The V gene's germline CDR1 is LGHDT and CDR2 YNNKEL (reference sequence). CDR3 in amino acids: CASSQSSGTQYF. The CDR3 DNA reads TGTGCCAGCAGCCAGTCTAGCGGCACGCAGTATTTT.

This clone was found once. The chain employs TRBV2 and TRBJ1-5, with 8 bases identical to TRBD1. J was trimmed by 3 bases and V by 5 bases; bases with no gene match: 6. The germline CDR1 and CDR2 sequences are SNHLY and FYNNEI. The CDR3 covers 15 residues. The CDR3 spells CASSQDRGPNQPQHF. The DNA of the CDR3 is TGTGCCAGCAGTCAAGACAGGGGACCCAATCAGCCCCAGCATTTT.

The chain is built from TRBV27 and TRBJ1-1; 7 positions match TRBD1. V was clipped by 8 bases and J by 0 bases; unmatched bases: 12. Looked up from germline, CDR1 is MNHEY and CDR2 is SMNVEV (reference sequence). The CDR3 consists of 16 residues. The CDR3 DNA reads as TGTGCCAGCCTAGCAGTTTTTGACAGGGTGAACACTGAAGCTTTCTTT. Encoded protein: CASLAVFDRVNTEAFF.

The rearrangement joins TRBV10-3 to TRBJ2-3, with TRBD2 matching over 12 bases. Germline lookup yields CDR1 ENHRY and CDR2 SYGVKD. The length of the CDR3 is 20 residues. After removal of 9 bases from V and 0 bases from J, the junction contained 19 bases not matched to a gene. The CDR3 DNA reads as TGTGCCATAACAGCCGGGGCCCGACTAGCGGGAGAAACTAGCACAGATACGCAGTATTTT. It encodes CAITAGARLAGETSTDTQYF.

To note about this clone: The sample carries other DNA sequences with the same CDR3. The chain employs TRBV6-4 and TRBJ2-3; D remains unclear. V was trimmed by 3 bases and J by 1 base, leaving 5 bases between them. Per the germline V gene, CDR1 is MRHNA and CDR2 is SNTAGT. This CDR3 spans 13 amino acids. The CDR3 loop is CASSDGGTDTQYF. The DNA for the CDR3 is TGTGCCAGCAGTGATGGAGGCACAGATACGCAGTATTTT.

V gene TRBV29-1 combines with J gene TRBJ1-1; D not resolved. Germline lookup yields CDR1 SQVTM and CDR2 ANQGSEA. V was shortened by 3 bases and J by 3 bases, with 14 bases between the two germline ends. The CDR3 has 14 residues. The CDR3 DNA sequence: TGCAGCGTTGAGTTAAGGCGGCTCGACACTGAAGCTTTCTTT. Protein product: CSVELRRLDTEAFF.

This clone appeared once. This chain links TRBV7-9 with TRBJ1-1; 7 bases agree with TRBD1. The CDR3 sequence is 14 residues long. Trimming removed 6 bases from V and 4 bases from J; junction bases left unmatched: 8. Germline V gene lookup returns CDR1 SEHNR and CDR2 FQNEAQ (reference sequence). The CDR3 is CASRSGGRSTEAFF. In DNA form, the CDR3 reads TGTGCCAGCAGGTCAGGGGGTCGAAGCACTGAAGCTTTCTTT.

The chain links TRBV2 to TRBJ2-7; TRBD1 is a possible D gene (6 bases). Trimming shortened V by 11 bases and J by 7 bases, and 21 bases separated the two germline ends. Per germline, CDR1 SNHLY and CDR2 FYNNEI. CDR3 length equals 13 residues. The CDR3 bases are TGTGCCGGCACCTCACAGGGCGTGGGGGAGCAGTACTTC. Its protein is CAGTSQGVGEQYF.

CDR3 nucleotides: TGTGCCAGCAGCGCCCGCCCCCCCGGCTCTGGAAACACCATATATTTT. It is translated as CASSARPPGSGNTIYF. This chain joins TRBV2 and TRBJ1-3; D is unclear. The CDR3 extends over 16 amino acids. Trimming stripped 6 bases from V and 0 bases from J, with 15 bases between. Germline V gene data show CDR1 as SNHLY and CDR2 as FYNNEI.

The V and J genes are TRBV5-8 and TRBJ1-1; D is unclear. CDR3 length: 12 residues. Germline V gene sequence: CDR1 SGHTS, CDR2 YDEGEE. The ends were cut back, 3 bases at V and 7 bases at J, with 10 bases in the middle. In nucleotides, the CDR3 is TGTGCCAGCAGCTGGTGGGGAGGTGAAGCTTTCTTT. As protein: CASSWWGGEAFF.

This chain links TRBV4-1 with TRBJ1-1; weak D call: TRBD1 (5 bases). The germline V and J ends were trimmed by 7 bases and 1 base, with 19 bases remaining between them. This CDR3 region has 16 residues. In germline, CDR1 is MGHRA, CDR2 YSYEKL. The chain's CDR3 is CASTPTGSGGNTEAFF. The CDR3 DNA sequence: TGCGCCAGCACCCCAACCGGGTCGGGGGGGAACACTGAAGCTTTCTTT.

J is TRBJ2-3 and V is TRBV5-1; weak D call: TRBD1 (5 bases). This CDR3 has 16 residues. Trimming removed 0 bases at V and 1 base at J, with 12 bases between. Germline loops: CDR1 SGHRS, CDR2 YFSETQ. The CDR3 nucleotides read TGCGCCAGCAGCTTGGAAACGGTCAGGGGCACAGATACGCAGTATTTT. Translated: CASSLETVRGTDTQYF.

The chain uses TRBV5-4 and TRBJ2-1; TRBD2 aligns across 8 bases. The CDR3 spans 15 residues. The germline gives CDR1 SGHNT, CDR2 YYREEE (reference sequence). V lost 0 bases, J lost 5 bases, and 4 bases stayed unmatched. The CDR3 DNA is TGTGCCAGCAGCTTGGGGACTAGCAGGAACAATGAGCAGTTCTTC. This codes for CASSLGTSRNNEQFF.

The CDR3 DNA sequence: TGCAGCGTTGGTGACAAAAAATCCCCCCAGCATTTT. It codes for CSVGDKKSPQHF. The chain joins TRBV29-1 to TRBJ1-5; D unresolved. The CDR3 loop spans 12 amino acids. V gave up 4 bases and J gave up 10 bases, with 14 bases separating them. Germline lookup yields CDR1 SQVTM and CDR2 ANQGSEA.

This clone appeared once. This chain joins TRBV28 and TRBJ1-5, with TRBD1 matching over 7 bases. The V gene's germline CDR1 is MDHEN and CDR2 SYDVKM. The CDR3 contains 13 residues. V was pared by 8 bases and J by 3 bases, with 4 bases of the junction left unmatched. CDR3 DNA: TGTGCCAGCCTCGACAGGGACAATCAGCCCCAGCATTTT. Amino acid sequence: CASLDRDNQPQHF.